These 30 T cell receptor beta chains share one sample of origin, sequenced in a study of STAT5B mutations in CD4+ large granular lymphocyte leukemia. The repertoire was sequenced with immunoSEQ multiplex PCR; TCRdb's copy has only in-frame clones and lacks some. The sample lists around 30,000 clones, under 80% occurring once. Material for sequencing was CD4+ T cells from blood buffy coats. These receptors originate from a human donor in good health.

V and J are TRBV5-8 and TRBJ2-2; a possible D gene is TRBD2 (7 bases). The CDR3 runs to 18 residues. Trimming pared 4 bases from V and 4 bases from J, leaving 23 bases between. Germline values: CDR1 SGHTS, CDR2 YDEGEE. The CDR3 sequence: CASSPLRGGGGGTGELFF. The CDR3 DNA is TGTGCCAGCAGCCCACTCAGAGGGGGGGGCGGCGGCACCGGGGAGCTGTTTTTT.

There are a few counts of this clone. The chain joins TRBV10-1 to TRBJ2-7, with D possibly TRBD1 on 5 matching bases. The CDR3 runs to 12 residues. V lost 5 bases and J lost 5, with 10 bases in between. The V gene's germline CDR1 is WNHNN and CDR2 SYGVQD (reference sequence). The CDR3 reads CASSTPGNEQYF. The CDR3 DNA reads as TGCGCCAGCAGTACCCCAGGGAACGAGCAGTACTTC.

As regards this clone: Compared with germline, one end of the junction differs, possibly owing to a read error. DNA for the CDR3: TGTGCCAGCAGCCAAGTACTAGCGGGAGGGGAGCGGTTCTTC. Its translation is CASSQVLAGGERFF. The chain combines TRBV14 with TRBJ2-1; TRBD2 agrees at 13 bases. Germline V gene sequence: CDR1 SGHDN, CDR2 FVKESK. This CDR3 region has 14 residues.

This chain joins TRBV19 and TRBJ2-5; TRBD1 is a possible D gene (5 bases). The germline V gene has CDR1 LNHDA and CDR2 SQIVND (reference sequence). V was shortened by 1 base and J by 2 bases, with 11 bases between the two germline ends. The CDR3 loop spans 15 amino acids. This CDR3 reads CASSIGAQGQETQYF. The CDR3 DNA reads TGTGCCAGTAGTATAGGGGCCCAGGGACAAGAGACCCAGTACTTC.

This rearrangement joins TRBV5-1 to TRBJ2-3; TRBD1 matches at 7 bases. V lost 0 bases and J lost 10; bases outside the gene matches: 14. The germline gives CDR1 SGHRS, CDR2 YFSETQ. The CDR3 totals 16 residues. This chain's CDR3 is CASSLGDSFIFKSQYF. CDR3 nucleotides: TGCGCCAGCAGCTTGGGGGACAGTTTTATCTTTAAGTCGCAGTATTTT.

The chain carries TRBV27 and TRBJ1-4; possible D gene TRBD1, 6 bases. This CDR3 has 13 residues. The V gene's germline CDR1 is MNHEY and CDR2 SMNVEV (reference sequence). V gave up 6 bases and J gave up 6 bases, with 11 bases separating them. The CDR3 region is CASSPGGDEKLFF. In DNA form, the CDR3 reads TGTGCCAGCAGCCCCGGGGGCGATGAAAAACTGTTTTTT.

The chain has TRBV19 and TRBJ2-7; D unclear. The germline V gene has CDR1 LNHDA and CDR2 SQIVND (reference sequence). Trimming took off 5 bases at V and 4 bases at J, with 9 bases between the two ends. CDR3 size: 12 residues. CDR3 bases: TGTGCCAGTAGTGAAGGCAGGTACGAGCAGTACTTC. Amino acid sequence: CASSEGRYEQYF.

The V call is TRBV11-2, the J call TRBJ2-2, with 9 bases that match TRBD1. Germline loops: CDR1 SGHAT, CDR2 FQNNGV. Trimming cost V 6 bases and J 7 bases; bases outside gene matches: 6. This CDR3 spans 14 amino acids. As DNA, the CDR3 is TGTGCCAGCAGTTCTGACAGGGGGGACGGGGAGCTGTTTTTT. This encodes CASSSDRGDGELFF.

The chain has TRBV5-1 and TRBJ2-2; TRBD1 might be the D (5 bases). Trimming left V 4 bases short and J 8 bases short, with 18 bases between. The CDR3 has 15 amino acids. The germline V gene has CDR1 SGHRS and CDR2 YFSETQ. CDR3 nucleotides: TGCGCCAGCAGCGACCACCTCAGGGTCGCGGGGGAGCTGTTTTTT. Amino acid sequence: CASSDHLRVAGELFF. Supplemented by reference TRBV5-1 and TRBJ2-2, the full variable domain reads KAGVTQTPRYLIKTRGQQVTLSCSPISGHRSVSWYQQTPGQGLQFLFEYFSETQRNKGNFPGRFSGRQFSNSRSEMNVSTLELGDSALYLCASSDHLRVAGELFFGEGSRLTVL.

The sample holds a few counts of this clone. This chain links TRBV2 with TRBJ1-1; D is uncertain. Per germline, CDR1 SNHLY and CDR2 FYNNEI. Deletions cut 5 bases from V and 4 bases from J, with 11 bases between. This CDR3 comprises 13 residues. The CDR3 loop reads CASSLDSPTEAFF. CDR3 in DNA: TGTGCCAGCAGTTTGGACTCTCCCACTGAAGCTTTCTTT.

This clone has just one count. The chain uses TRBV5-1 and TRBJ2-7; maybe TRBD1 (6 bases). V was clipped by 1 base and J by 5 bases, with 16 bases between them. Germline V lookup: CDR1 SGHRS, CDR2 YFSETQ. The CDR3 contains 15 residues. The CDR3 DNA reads TGCGCCAGCAGCTTGAGTCTGGGTGGGGGCGACGAGCAGTACTTC. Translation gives CASSLSLGGGDEQYF.

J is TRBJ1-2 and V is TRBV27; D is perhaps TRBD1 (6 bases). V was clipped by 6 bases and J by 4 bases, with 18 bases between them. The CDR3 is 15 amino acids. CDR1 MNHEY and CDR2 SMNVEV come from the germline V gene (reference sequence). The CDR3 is CASSPRGDGFYGYTF. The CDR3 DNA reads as TGTGCCAGCAGCCCGAGGGGGGACGGGTTCTATGGCTACACCTTC.

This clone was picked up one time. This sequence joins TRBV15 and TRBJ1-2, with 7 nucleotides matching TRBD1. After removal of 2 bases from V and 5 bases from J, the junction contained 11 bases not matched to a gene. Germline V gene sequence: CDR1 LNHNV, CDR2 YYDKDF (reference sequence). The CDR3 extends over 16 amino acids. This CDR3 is CATSRLEGRGSYGYTF. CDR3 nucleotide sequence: TGTGCCACCAGCAGACTAGAGGGCAGGGGGTCATATGGCTACACCTTC. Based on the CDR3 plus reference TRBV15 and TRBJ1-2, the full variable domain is DAMVIQNPRYQVTQFGKPVTLSCSQTLNHNVMYWYQQKSSQAPKLLFHYYDKDFNNEADTPDNFQSRRPNTSFCFLDIRSPGLGDTAMYLCATSRLEGRGSYGYTFGSGTRLTVV.

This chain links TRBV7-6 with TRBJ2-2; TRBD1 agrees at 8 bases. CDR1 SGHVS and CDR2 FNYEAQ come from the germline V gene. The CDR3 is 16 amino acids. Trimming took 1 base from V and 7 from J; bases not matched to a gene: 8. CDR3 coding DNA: TGTGCCAGCAGCTTAGTCCGAGCGACAGGGGACGGGGAGCTGTTTTTT. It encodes CASSLVRATGDGELFF.

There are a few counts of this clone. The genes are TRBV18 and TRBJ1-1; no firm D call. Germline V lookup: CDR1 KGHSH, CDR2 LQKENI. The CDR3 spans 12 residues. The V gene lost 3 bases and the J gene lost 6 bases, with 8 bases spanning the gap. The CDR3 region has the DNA TGTGCCAGCTCACCTGGCAACGCTGAAGCTTTCTTT. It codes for CASSPGNAEAFF.

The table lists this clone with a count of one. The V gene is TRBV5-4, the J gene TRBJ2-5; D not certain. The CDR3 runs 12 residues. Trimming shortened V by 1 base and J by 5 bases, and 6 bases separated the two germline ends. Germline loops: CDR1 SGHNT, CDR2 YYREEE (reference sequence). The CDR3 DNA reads TGTGCCAGCAGCTTGCCGAGGGAGACCCAGTACTTC. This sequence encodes CASSLPRETQYF.

The CDR3 sequence: CASTLNPKGSTNEKLFF. The CDR3 nucleotides are TGTGCCAGTACTCTCAACCCGAAGGGGTCAACTAATGAAAAACTGTTTTTT. The chain employs TRBV19 and TRBJ1-4, with D possibly TRBD1 on 5 matching bases. V lost 7 bases and J 0 bases, leaving 18 bases between the germline ends. Germline lookup yields CDR1 LNHDA and CDR2 SQIVND (reference sequence). CDR3 length: 17 residues.

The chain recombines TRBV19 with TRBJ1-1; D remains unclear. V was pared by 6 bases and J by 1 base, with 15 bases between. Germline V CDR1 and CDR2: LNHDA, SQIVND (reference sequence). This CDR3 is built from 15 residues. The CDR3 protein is CASRNDRSGNTEAFF. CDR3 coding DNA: TGTGCCAGTAGAAACGATCGATCAGGGAACACTGAAGCTTTCTTT.

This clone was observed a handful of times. CDR3 in DNA: TGTGCCAGCAGCTTGGGAGGGGCCGGTGAAGCTTTCTTT. Its protein product is CASSLGGAGEAFF. The genes are TRBV5-4 and TRBJ1-1, with a tentative D call TRBD1 (5 bases). V lost 0 bases, J lost 7 bases, and 10 bases lay in between. The CDR3 is made up of 13 amino acids. Germline CDR1 reads SGHNT; CDR2 reads YYREEE (reference sequence).

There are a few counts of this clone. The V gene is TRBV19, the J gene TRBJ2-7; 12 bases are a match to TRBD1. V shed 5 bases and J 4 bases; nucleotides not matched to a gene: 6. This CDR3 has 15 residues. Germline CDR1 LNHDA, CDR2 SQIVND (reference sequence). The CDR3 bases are TGTGCCAGTAGTCAAAAGGGACAGGGGGCTTACGAGCAGTACTTC. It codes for CASSQKGQGAYEQYF.

Written as DNA, the CDR3 is TGTGCCAGCTCACCCCGACAGGGTCTCTCCTACGAGCAGTACTTC. Residues: CASSPRQGLSYEQYF. The V gene is TRBV18, the J gene TRBJ2-7; TRBD1 aligns across 7 bases. This CDR3 comprises 15 residues. Germline CDR1 is KGHSH and CDR2 is LQKENI. The trim removed 3 bases at V and 0 bases at J, leaving 5 bases unmatched.

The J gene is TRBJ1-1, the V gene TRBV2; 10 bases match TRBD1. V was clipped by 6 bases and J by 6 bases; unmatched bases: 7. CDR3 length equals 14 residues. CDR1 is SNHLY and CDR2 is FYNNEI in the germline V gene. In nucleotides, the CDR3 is TGTGCCAGCAGCGGGGACAGGGGATTTCCTGAAGCTTTCTTT. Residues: CASSGDRGFPEAFF.

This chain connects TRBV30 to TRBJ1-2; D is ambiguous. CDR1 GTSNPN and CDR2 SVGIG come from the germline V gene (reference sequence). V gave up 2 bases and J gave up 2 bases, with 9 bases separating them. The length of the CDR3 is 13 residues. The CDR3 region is CAWSISKNYGYTF. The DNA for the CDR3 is TGTGCCTGGAGTATCTCCAAGAACTATGGCTACACCTTC. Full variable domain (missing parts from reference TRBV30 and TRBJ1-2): SQTIHQWPATLVQPVGSPLSLECTVEGTSNPNLYWYRQAAGRGLQLLFYSVGIGQISSEVPQNLSASRPQDRQFILSSKKLLLSDSGFYLCAWSISKNYGYTFGSGTRLTVV.

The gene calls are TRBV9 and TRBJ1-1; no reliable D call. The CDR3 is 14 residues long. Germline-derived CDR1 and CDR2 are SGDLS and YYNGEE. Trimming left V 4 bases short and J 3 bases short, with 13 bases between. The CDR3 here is CASSFGLQDTEAFF. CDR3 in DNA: TGTGCCAGCAGCTTTGGACTGCAAGACACTGAAGCTTTCTTT.

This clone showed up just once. CDR3 DNA sequence: TGTGCCAGCAGTGAGGCTAGCGGGGGACTGGTCGACCAGTACTTC. Its protein is CASSEASGGLVDQYF. This chain uses TRBV2 with TRBJ2-5; 10 bases fit TRBD2. CDR3 length: 15 residues. The germline gives CDR1 SNHLY, CDR2 FYNNEI. Trimming took 3 bases from V and 10 from J; bases not matched to a gene: 11. Full variable domain (rest looked up from reference TRBV2 and TRBJ2-5): EPEVTQTPSHQVTQMGQEVILRCVPISNHLYFYWYRQILGQKVEFLVSFYNNEISEKSEIFDDQFSVERPDGSNFTLKIRSTKLEDSAMYFCASSEASGGLVDQYFGPGTRLLVL.

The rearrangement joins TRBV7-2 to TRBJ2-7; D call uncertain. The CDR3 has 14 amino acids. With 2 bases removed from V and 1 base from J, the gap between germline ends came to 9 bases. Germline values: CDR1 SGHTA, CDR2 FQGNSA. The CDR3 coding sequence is TGTGCCAGCAGCTTAAACCCAGCTTCCTACGAGCAGTACTTC. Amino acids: CASSLNPASYEQYF.

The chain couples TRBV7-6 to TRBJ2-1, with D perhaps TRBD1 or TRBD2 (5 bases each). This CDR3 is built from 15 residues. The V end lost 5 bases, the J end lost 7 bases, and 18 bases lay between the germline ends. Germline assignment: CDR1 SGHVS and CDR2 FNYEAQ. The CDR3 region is CASSLGTGVRNEQFF. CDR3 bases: TGTGCCAGCAGCCTAGGGACCGGGGTGAGGAATGAGCAGTTCTTC.

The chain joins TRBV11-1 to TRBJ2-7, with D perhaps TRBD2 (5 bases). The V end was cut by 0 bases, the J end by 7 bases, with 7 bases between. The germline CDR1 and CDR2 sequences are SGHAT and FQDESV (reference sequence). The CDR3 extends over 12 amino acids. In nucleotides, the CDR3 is TGTGCCAGCAGCTTAGCCCGGGAAGAGCAGTACTTC. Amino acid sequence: CASSLAREEQYF. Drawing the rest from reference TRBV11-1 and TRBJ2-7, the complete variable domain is EAEVAQSPRYKITEKSQAVAFWCDPISGHATLYWYRQILGQGPELLVQFQDESVVDDSQLPKDRFSAERLKGVDSTLKIQPAELGDSAMYLCASSLAREEQYFGPGTRLTVT.

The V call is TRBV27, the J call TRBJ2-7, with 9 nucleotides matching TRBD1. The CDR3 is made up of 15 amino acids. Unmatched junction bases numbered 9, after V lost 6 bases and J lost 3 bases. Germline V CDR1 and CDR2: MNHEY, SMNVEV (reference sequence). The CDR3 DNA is TGTGCCAGCAGCACTAACCCGGGACAGGGCTACGAGCAGTACTTC. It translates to CASSTNPGQGYEQYF.

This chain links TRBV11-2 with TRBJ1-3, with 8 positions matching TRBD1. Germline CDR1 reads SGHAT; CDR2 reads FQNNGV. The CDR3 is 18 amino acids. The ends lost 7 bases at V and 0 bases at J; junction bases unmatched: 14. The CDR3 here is CASTSGNRGILSGNTIYF. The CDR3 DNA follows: TGTGCCAGCACTAGTGGGAACAGGGGGATTCTCTCTGGAAACACCATATATTTT.